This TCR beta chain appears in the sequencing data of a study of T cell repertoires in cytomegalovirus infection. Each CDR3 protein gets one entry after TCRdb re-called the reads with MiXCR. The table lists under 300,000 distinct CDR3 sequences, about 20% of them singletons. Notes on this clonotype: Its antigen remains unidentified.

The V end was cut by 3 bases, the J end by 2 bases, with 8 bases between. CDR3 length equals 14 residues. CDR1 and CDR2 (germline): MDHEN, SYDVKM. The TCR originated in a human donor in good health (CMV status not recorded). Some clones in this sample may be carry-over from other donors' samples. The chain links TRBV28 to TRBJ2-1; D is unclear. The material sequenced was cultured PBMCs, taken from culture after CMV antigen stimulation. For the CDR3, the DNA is TGTGCCAGCAGTTTGCATGGCGCCTACAATGAGCAGTTCTTC. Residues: CASSLHGAYNEQFF.